The clone carrying this T cell receptor (beta chain) was seen more than once but under ten times. Libraries were prepared by immunoSEQ multiplex PCR; TCRdb keeps only in-frame clonotypes and omits some of them. Of tens of thousands of clones in the sample, around 90% are singletons; the top ten hold under 0.65%. In germline, CDR1 is SGHRS, CDR2 YFSETQ. The CDR3 is 15 residues long. With 4 bases clipped from V and 7 bases from J, the junction kept 8 bases outside the gene matches. This entry is derived from a study of blood T cell repertoires in COVID-19. The receptor comes from a man in his fifties or sixties with COVID-19, enrolled during active disease. This chain connects TRBV5-1 to TRBJ1-6, with TRBD1 matching over 7 bases. Sequencing input: peripheral blood. CDR3 in amino acids: CASSLGTDSNSPLHF. The CDR3, as DNA: TGCGCCAGCAGCCTAGGGACAGACTCAAATTCACCCCTCCACTTT.